Below are 22 T cell receptor beta chains sequenced from a single sample in a study of PD-1 blockade in classical Hodgkin lymphoma. Method: immunoSEQ multiplex PCR; TCRdb's copy keeps in-frame clones and lacks some. In the table there are 75,000 to 100,000 clones, 81% of which are singletons. Following autologous stem cell transplantation, relapse occurred in every patient, and exposure to brentuximab vedotin varied. Specimen: peripheral blood mononuclear cells (PBMCs), collected before the second cycle of nivolumab. The receptors stem from a human donor with classical Hodgkin lymphoma.

This chain uses TRBV5-4 with TRBJ2-2; 10 bases agree with TRBD1. Germline trimming cut 0 bases from V and 6 bases from J; bases unmatched to any gene: 2. Per the germline V gene, CDR1 is SGHNT and CDR2 is YYREEE (reference sequence). The CDR3 contains 15 residues. CDR3 sequence (DNA): TGTGCCAGCAGCTTGGGACAGGGGGCCCCCGGGGAGCTGTTTTTT. It specifies CASSLGQGAPGELFF.

This chain joins TRBV5-6 and TRBJ2-1, with TRBD1 matching over 7 bases. The ends lost 0 bases at V and 2 bases at J; junction bases unmatched: 5. CDR1 and CDR2 (germline): SGHDT, YYEEEE. The CDR3 has 16 residues. Here the CDR3 DNA reads TGTGCCAGCAGCTTGGCCTGGCAGGGGGCCTACAATGAGCAGTTCTTC. It yields the protein CASSLAWQGAYNEQFF.

The chain links TRBV11-2 to TRBJ1-2, with D unclear. Germline V CDR1 and CDR2: SGHAT, FQNNGV. The CDR3 consists of 13 residues. V was clipped by 5 bases and J by 4 bases, with 11 bases between them. The CDR3 loop is CASSPYSSYGYTF. In DNA, the CDR3 is TGTGCCAGCAGCCCTTACAGTTCCTATGGCTACACCTTC.

This clone was detected once. The chain has TRBV29-1 and TRBJ2-3, with D hard to call. This CDR3 contains 12 residues. CDR1 and CDR2 from the germline V gene are SQVTM and ANQGSEA. V was clipped by 5 bases and J by 0 bases, with 6 bases between them. The CDR3 protein is CSVRPSTDTQYF. The CDR3 nucleotides are TGCAGCGTTCGGCCTAGCACAGATACGCAGTATTTT.

The chain joins TRBV28 to TRBJ1-2; unclear D gene. The V gene's germline CDR1 is MDHEN and CDR2 SYDVKM. The CDR3 has 17 residues. The V gene lost 6 bases and the J gene lost 0 bases, with 20 bases spanning the gap. The CDR3 DNA follows: TGTGCCAGCAGCCCCAGCCGCGGCCGGTCTCCTAACTATGGCTACACCTTC. It translates to CASSPSRGRSPNYGYTF.

The V and J genes are TRBV5-4 and TRBJ2-5, with D possibly TRBD2 on 6 matching bases. Per the germline V gene, CDR1 is SGHNT and CDR2 is YYREEE (reference sequence). There are 13 residues in the CDR3. The germline V and J ends were trimmed by 1 base and 4 bases, with 8 bases remaining between them. Here the CDR3 reads CASSLRGAETQYF. The CDR3 DNA reads TGTGCCAGCAGCTTGCGCGGGGCAGAGACCCAGTACTTC.

V usage is TRBV5-5 and J usage is TRBJ1-5; no firm D call. CDR3 length: 13 amino acids. With 0 bases removed from V and 6 bases from J, the gap between germline ends came to 7 bases. Germline V gene lookup returns CDR1 SGHKS and CDR2 YYEKEE (reference sequence). The CDR3 here is CASSLDSVQPQHF. The CDR3 nucleotides are TGTGCCAGCAGCTTGGACAGTGTTCAGCCCCAGCATTTT.

This chain connects TRBV19 to TRBJ1-2; TRBD1 matches at 7 bases. Trimming took 8 bases from V and 8 from J; bases not matched to a gene: 11. The CDR3 is 13 residues long. The germline CDR1 and CDR2 sequences are LNHDA and SQIVND (reference sequence). In nucleotides, the CDR3 is TGTGCCAGTCGCAGGGGGAGGGAGGCCGGCTACACCTTC. Its translation is CASRRGREAGYTF.

Only one count was recorded for this clone. This rearrangement joins TRBV19 to TRBJ2-1; 9 nucleotides line up with TRBD2. The CDR3 covers 18 residues. Germline CDR1 is LNHDA and CDR2 is SQIVND (reference sequence). After removal of 9 bases from V and 6 bases from J, the junction contained 21 bases not matched to a gene. CDR3: CASESPGLAHKRSNEQFF. The CDR3 DNA reads TGTGCCAGCGAGTCTCCGGGACTAGCTCACAAGAGAAGCAATGAGCAGTTCTTC.

The chain employs TRBV4-2 and TRBJ2-2; 9 bases line up with TRBD2. Per germline, CDR1 LGHNA and CDR2 YNFKEQ. This CDR3 region has 16 residues. The V and J ends lost 4 bases and 4 bases, in that order; junction bases with no gene match: 7. This chain's CDR3 is CASSPPSGRSTGELFF. In nucleotides, the CDR3 is TGTGCCAGCAGCCCCCCCAGCGGGAGGAGCACCGGGGAGCTGTTTTTT.

The V call is TRBV27, the J call TRBJ2-5, with no clear D. The CDR3 length is 14 residues. Germline V CDR1 and CDR2: MNHEY, SMNVEV (reference sequence). V shed 0 bases and J shed 5 bases, with 10 bases lying between them. CDR3 nucleotides: TGTGCCAGCAGTTTATCTAGTGGACGGGAGACCCAGTACTTC. Translation gives CASSLSSGRETQYF.

The chain has TRBV7-3 and TRBJ1-1; no clear D gene. V was clipped by 5 bases and J by 8 bases, with 15 bases between them. The CDR3 consists of 13 residues. The germline CDR1 and CDR2 sequences are SGHTA and FQGTGA. For the CDR3, the DNA is TGTGCCAGCAGCCGAGGCTTGGGAGAAGAAGCTTTCTTT. Amino acid sequence: CASSRGLGEEAFF.

This chain connects TRBV4-3 to TRBJ2-3, with 8 positions matching TRBD2. The germline gives CDR1 LGHNA, CDR2 YSLEER. There are 17 residues in the CDR3. J was trimmed by 0 bases and V by 1 base; bases with no gene match: 6. The CDR3 DNA sequence: TGCGCCAGCAGCCAAGGGGGATCTAGCGGGAGCACAGATACGCAGTATTTT. Protein sequence: CASSQGGSSGSTDTQYF.

The rearrangement links TRBV10-3 to TRBJ2-7; 7 positions agree with TRBD2. The CDR3 totals 12 residues. V shed 8 bases and J 0 bases; nucleotides not matched to a gene: 1. Germline V gives CDR1 ENHRY, CDR2 SYGVKD. The CDR3: CAIAGDSYEQYF. The CDR3 nucleotides read TGTGCCATCGCGGGAGACTCCTACGAGCAGTACTTC.

The rearrangement joins TRBV4-2 to TRBJ2-1; D unclear. The CDR3 contains 11 residues. V shed 3 bases and J shed 6 bases, with 3 bases lying between them. Germline assignment: CDR1 LGHNA and CDR2 YNFKEQ. In nucleotides, the CDR3 is TGTGCCAGCAGCCAGCGCAATGAGCAGTTCTTC. Amino acids: CASSQRNEQFF.

This chain uses TRBV14 with TRBJ2-1; TRBD2 matches 8 bases. This CDR3 comprises 16 residues. From germline, CDR1 is SGHDN and CDR2 FVKESK. After removal of 3 bases from V and 0 bases from J, the junction contained 4 bases not matched to a gene. The DNA for the CDR3 is TGTGCCAGCAGCCAGGCGACTAGCGCCTCCTACAATGAGCAGTTCTTC. Its protein product is CASSQATSASYNEQFF.

The chain uses TRBV7-2 and TRBJ2-3; a possible D gene is TRBD2 (5 bases). This CDR3 region has 16 residues. V lost 5 bases and J 0 bases, leaving 15 bases between the germline ends. Germline V CDR1 and CDR2: SGHTA, FQGNSA. The CDR3 region is CASSPVSGSSTDTQYF. CDR3 coding DNA: TGTGCCAGCAGCCCCGTTTCGGGGTCTAGCACAGATACGCAGTATTTT.

This chain uses TRBV7-8 with TRBJ2-2, with D possibly TRBD1 on 6 matching bases. Germline values: CDR1 SGHVS, CDR2 FQNEAQ. The V end was cut by 2 bases, the J end by 2 bases, with 15 bases between. The CDR3 sequence is 17 residues long. CDR3: CASSLIKTGRNTGELFF. The CDR3 bases are TGTGCCAGCAGCTTAATCAAAACAGGGCGTAACACCGGGGAGCTGTTTTTT.

The rearrangement uses TRBV6-1 and TRBJ1-2, with D possibly matching TRBD1 (6 bases). CDR3 length: 13 residues. Trimming stripped 5 bases from V and 7 bases from J, with 14 bases between. Germline CDR1 reads MNHNS; CDR2 reads SASEGT. The CDR3 loop is CASSSPGAGGYTF. CDR3 DNA sequence: TGTGCCAGCAGTTCCCCAGGGGCCGGTGGCTACACCTTC.

This clone was observed a few times. The chain combines TRBV5-4 with TRBJ1-2, with D possibly being TRBD1 (5 bases). Germline V lookup: CDR1 SGHNT, CDR2 YYREEE (reference sequence). V gave up 0 bases and J gave up 7 bases, with 10 bases separating them. This CDR3 contains 13 residues. This CDR3 is CASSLAGAGGYTF. Here the CDR3 DNA reads TGTGCCAGCAGCTTGGCCGGGGCCGGTGGCTACACCTTC.

In DNA form, the CDR3 reads TGTGCCAGCAGTGAAACCTACTCTTTACCAACCCAGCATTTT. Translating gives CASSETYSLPTQHF. V and J are TRBV2 and TRBJ1-5; D uncertain. The V gene's germline CDR1 is SNHLY and CDR2 FYNNEI. V gave up 2 bases and J gave up 11 bases, with 16 bases separating them. The CDR3 loop spans 14 amino acids.

This chain joins TRBV4-3 and TRBJ1-1; D not resolved. V lost 1 base and J lost 2, with 11 bases in between. Looked up from germline, CDR1 is LGHNA and CDR2 is YSLEER. The CDR3 is 15 amino acids. CDR3 loop: CASSQVPGGNTEAFF. For the CDR3, the DNA is TGCGCCAGCAGCCAAGTTCCGGGAGGAAACACTGAAGCTTTCTTT.